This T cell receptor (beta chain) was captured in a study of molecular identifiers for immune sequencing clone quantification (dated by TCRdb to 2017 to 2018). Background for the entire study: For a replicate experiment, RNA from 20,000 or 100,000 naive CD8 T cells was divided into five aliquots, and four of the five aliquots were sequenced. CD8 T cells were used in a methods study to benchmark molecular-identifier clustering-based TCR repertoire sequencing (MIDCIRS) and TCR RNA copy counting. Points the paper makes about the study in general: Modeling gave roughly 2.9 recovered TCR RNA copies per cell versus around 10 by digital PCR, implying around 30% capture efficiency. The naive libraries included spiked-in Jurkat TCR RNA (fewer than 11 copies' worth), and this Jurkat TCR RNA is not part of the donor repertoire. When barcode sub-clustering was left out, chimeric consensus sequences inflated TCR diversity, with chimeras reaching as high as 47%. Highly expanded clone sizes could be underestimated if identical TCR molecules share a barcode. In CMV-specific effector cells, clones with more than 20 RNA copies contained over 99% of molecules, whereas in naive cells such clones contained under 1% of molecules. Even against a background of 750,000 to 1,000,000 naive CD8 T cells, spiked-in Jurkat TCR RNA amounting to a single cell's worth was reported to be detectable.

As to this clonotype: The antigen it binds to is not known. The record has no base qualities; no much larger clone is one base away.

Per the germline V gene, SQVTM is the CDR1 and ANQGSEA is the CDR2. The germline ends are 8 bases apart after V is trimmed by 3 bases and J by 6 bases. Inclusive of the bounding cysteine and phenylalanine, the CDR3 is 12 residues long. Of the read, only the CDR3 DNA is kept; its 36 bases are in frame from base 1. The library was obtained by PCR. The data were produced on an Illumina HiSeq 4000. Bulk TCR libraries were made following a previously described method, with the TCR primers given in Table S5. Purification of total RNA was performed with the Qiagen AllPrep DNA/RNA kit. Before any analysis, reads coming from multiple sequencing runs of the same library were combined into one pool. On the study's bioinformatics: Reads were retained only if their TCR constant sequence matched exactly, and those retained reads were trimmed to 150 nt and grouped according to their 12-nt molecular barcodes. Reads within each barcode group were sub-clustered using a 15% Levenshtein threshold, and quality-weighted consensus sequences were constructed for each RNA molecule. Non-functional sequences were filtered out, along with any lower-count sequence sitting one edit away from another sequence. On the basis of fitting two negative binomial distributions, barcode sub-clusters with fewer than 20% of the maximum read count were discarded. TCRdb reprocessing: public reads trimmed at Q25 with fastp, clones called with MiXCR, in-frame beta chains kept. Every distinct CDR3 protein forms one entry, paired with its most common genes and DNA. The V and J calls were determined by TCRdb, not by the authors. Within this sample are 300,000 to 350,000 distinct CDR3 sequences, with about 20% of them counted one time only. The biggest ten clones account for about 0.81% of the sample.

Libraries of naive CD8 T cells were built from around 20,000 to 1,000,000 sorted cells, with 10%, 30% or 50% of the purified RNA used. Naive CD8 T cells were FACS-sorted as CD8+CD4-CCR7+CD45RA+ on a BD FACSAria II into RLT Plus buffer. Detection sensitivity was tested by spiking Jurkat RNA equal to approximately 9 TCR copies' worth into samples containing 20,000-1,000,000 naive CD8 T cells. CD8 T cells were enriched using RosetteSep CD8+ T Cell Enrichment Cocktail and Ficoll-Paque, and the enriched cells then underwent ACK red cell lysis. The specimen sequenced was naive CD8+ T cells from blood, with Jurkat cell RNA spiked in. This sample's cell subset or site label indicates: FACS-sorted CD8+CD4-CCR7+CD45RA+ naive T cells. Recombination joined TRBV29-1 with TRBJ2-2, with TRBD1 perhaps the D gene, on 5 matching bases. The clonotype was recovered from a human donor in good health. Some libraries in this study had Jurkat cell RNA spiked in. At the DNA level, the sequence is TGCAGCGTTGAGTTCAGGGCCGGGGAGCTGTTTTTT. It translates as CSVEFRAGELFF.